The 18 T cell receptor beta chains in this list originate from one sample, sequenced in a study of CD8 T cells in ankylosing spondylitis. Antigens for these TCRs are unknown. Study outcomes and limitations: A motif of 8 or 9 highly homologous TCR beta variants was seen as apparently characteristic of ankylosing spondylitis blood.

TCRdb re-called the 5' RACE reads through MiXCR, storing one row per CDR3 protein. Of 670,000 or so distinct CDR3 sequences in the sample, 15% to 20% were seen once. The sequencing sample was made of blood, either unsorted or a sorted T cell fraction (not recorded which). The receptors stem from a male donor with ankylosing spondylitis.

The rearrangement links TRBV5-1 to TRBJ2-1; 13 positions match TRBD2. The CDR3 runs 16 residues. CDR1 is SGHRS, CDR2 YFSETQ, per germline. Trimming took 4 bases from V and 9 from J; bases not matched to a gene: 10. The CDR3 sequence is CASSPLTSGGAVEQFF. Written as DNA, the CDR3 is TGCGCCAGCAGCCCCTTAACTAGCGGGGGGGCAGTTGAGCAGTTCTTC.

This clonotype was seen a few times. This chain links TRBV27 with TRBJ2-2, with 11 nucleotides matching TRBD2. V lost 3 bases to trimming and J lost 4 bases; unmatched junction nucleotides: 4. CDR1 MNHEY and CDR2 SMNVEV come from the germline V gene (reference sequence). This CDR3 has 16 residues. CDR3 nucleotides: TGTGCCAGCAGTTTTAGCGGGAGGGTCGGCACCGGGGAGCTGTTTTTT. Translated, it gives CASSFSGRVGTGELFF.

V gene TRBV4-3 combines with J gene TRBJ2-2; the match to TRBD2 covers 7 bases. CDR3 length: 16 amino acids. J was trimmed by 1 base and V by 1 base; bases with no gene match: 3. Germline loops: CDR1 LGHNA, CDR2 YSLEER. The CDR3 DNA sequence: TGCGCCAGCAGCCAAGGCACGGGAGGGAACACCGGGGAGCTGTTTTTT. Translating it yields CASSQGTGGNTGELFF.

This clonotype was seen many times. The chain combines TRBV7-8 with TRBJ1-6, with 7 nucleotides matching TRBD1. V gave up 2 bases and J gave up 9 bases; unmatched junction bases: 13. CDR1 is SGHVS, CDR2 FQNEAQ, per germline. The CDR3 is made up of 17 amino acids. CDR3 coding DNA: TGTGCCAGCAGCTTAAGGGGGTGGGAACAGGGGCGTTCACCCCTCCACTTT. Its protein is CASSLRGWEQGRSPLHF.

V and J are TRBV12-3 or TRBV12-4 and TRBJ2-3, with TRBD2 matching 9 bases. CDR3 length: 15 residues. Germline trimming cut 6 bases from V and 2 bases from J; bases unmatched to any gene: 6. The CDR3 nucleotides are TGTGCCAGCAGATCTAGCGGGGAGAACACAGATACGCAGTATTTT. This sequence encodes CASRSSGENTDTQYF.

The CDR3, as DNA: TGTGCCTGGAACGGCGGGAAGTACACCGGGGAGCTGTTTTTT. Translated: CAWNGGKYTGELFF. The chain recombines TRBV30 with TRBJ2-2; D possibly corresponds to TRBD2 (6 bases). CDR1 and CDR2 from the germline V gene are GTSNPN and SVGIG (reference sequence). There are 14 residues in the CDR3. The V and J ends lost 4 bases and 3 bases respectively, with 12 bases between them. Using reference TRBV30 and TRBJ2-2 for the parts outside the CDR3, the full variable domain is SQTIHQWPATLVQPVGSPLSLECTVEGTSNPNLYWYRQAAGRGLQLLFYSVGIGQISSEVPQNLSASRPQDRQFILSSKKLLLSDSGFYLCAWNGGKYTGELFFGEGSRLTVL.

This clonotype showed up just a few times. The V call is TRBV3-1, the J call TRBJ2-1, with 11 bases aligning to TRBD1. The CDR3 is 17 residues long. After removal of 3 bases from V and 4 bases from J, the junction contained 8 bases not matched to a gene. CDR1 LGHDT and CDR2 YNNKEL come from the germline V gene (reference sequence). The CDR3 sequence: CASSHDTGTGGYNEQFF. DNA of the CDR3: TGTGCCAGCAGCCACGATACCGGGACAGGGGGTTACAATGAGCAGTTCTTC.

This clonotype was seen a handful of times. The CDR3 DNA reads TGTGCCAGCAGCCAAGGGTGGGACACCTCCTATGGCTACACCTTC. This sequence encodes CASSQGWDTSYGYTF. The V gene is TRBV7-8, the J gene TRBJ1-2, with D possibly TRBD1 on 6 matching bases. This CDR3 is 15 amino acids long. The germline CDR1 and CDR2 sequences are SGHVS and FQNEAQ. Deletions cut 5 bases from V and 4 bases from J, with 17 bases between.

J is TRBJ2-6 and V is TRBV11-1; D possibly matches TRBD1 or TRBD2 (6 bases each). The ends were cut back, 0 bases at V and 2 bases at J, with 14 bases in the middle. Germline values: CDR1 SGHAT, CDR2 FQDESV (reference sequence). The CDR3 sequence is 18 residues long. The CDR3 DNA is TGTGCCAGCAGCTTAGCGGGGGGCCAAGTAGCTGGGGCCAACGTCCTGACTTTC. Amino acids: CASSLAGGQVAGANVLTF.

This clonotype occurred a few times. The chain combines TRBV5-1 with TRBJ2-5; perhaps TRBD1 as D (6 bases). From germline, CDR1 is SGHRS and CDR2 YFSETQ. Trimming pared 4 bases from V and 0 bases from J, leaving 13 bases between. The length of the CDR3 is 15 residues. In DNA form, the CDR3 reads TGCGCCAGCAGCGATCGTGGGACACACCAAGAGACCCAGTACTTC. Translated: CASSDRGTHQETQYF.

This clonotype was found a few times. The chain uses TRBV20-1 and TRBJ2-4, with 7 bases identical to TRBD2. The V gene end was trimmed by 3 bases and the J gene end by 7 bases; junction bases not matched to a gene: 9. Germline V lookup: CDR1 DFQATT, CDR2 SNEGSKA (reference sequence). The CDR3 contains 14 residues. CDR3 sequence (DNA): TGCAGTGCTAGTCCGGCGGGGGAGACGAACATTCAGTACTTC. Translating it yields CSASPAGETNIQYF.

This clonotype was recorded many times. The V call is TRBV7-9, the J call TRBJ1-2; no clear D gene. Germline V CDR1 and CDR2: SEHNR, FQNEAQ (reference sequence). The V end lost 8 bases, the J end lost 2 bases, and 9 bases lay between the germline ends. This CDR3 contains 12 residues. The CDR3 loop is CASSGENYGYTF. The CDR3 DNA reads TGTGCCAGCTCCGGGGAAAACTATGGCTACACCTTC.

This clonotype was counted only a few times. The chain combines TRBV20-1 with TRBJ2-7, with D uncertain. The V end lost 1 base, the J end lost 1 base, and 11 bases lay between the germline ends. This CDR3 is 14 amino acids long. Germline V gives CDR1 DFQATT, CDR2 SNEGSKA (reference sequence). This CDR3 is CSARAPTWSYEQYF. CDR3 sequence (DNA): TGCAGTGCTAGAGCCCCGACCTGGTCCTACGAGCAGTACTTC.

The chain is built from TRBV6-5 and TRBJ1-3; maybe TRBD1 (5 bases). Trimming took off 2 bases at V and 2 bases at J, with 7 bases between the two ends. Germline lookup yields CDR1 MNHEY and CDR2 SVGAGI. The CDR3 totals 14 residues. This CDR3 reads CASSYAGTGNTIYF. CDR3 sequence (DNA): TGTGCCAGCAGTTACGCAGGGACTGGAAACACCATATATTTT.

The V call is TRBV7-9, the J call TRBJ2-5, with D hard to call. Germline V gene sequence: CDR1 SEHNR, CDR2 FQNEAQ (reference sequence). Between the trimmed V and J ends, which lost 1 base and 5 bases, there was a span of 8 bases. CDR3 length equals 13 residues. CDR3 bases: TGTGCCAGCAGCTTAGTAGGGTTCGAGACCCAGTACTTC. Translating gives CASSLVGFETQYF.

The chain has TRBV25-1 and TRBJ1-2; D possibly corresponds to TRBD1 (5 bases). The germline CDR1 and CDR2 sequences are MGHDK and SYGVNS. The CDR3 has 14 residues. V was cut by 5 bases and J by 6 bases, with 16 bases left in between. For the CDR3, the DNA is TGTGCCAGCAGTAAAAAAACCCGGGGGGATGGCTACACCTTC. Its protein product is CASSKKTRGDGYTF.

This clonotype was counted only a few times. The J gene is TRBJ1-1, the V gene TRBV12-3 or TRBV12-4; possibly TRBD1 for D (6 bases). The CDR3 has 15 amino acids. With 4 bases removed from V and 0 bases from J, the gap between germline ends came to 12 bases. CDR3 sequence (DNA): TGTGCCAGCAGTTGGGGGAGGGGGATGAACACTGAAGCTTTCTTT. This encodes CASSWGRGMNTEAFF.

In this sample, this clonotype turned up a few times. V usage is TRBV21-1 and J usage is TRBJ2-2. TRBV21-1 is a recognized pseudogene. This CDR3 contains 13 residues. The DNA for the CDR3 is TGTGCCAGCAGCAGTAATCGGGTCGGGGAGCTGTTTTTT. It codes for CASSSNRVGELFF.